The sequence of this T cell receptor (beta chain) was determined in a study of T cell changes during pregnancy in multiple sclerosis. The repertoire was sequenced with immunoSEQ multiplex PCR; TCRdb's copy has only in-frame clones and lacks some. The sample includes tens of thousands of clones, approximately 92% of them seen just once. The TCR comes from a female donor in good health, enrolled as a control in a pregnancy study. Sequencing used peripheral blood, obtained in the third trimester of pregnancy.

The CDR3 here is CASRFPGDEGYTF. CDR3 nucleotide sequence: TGTGCCAGCAGATTCCCAGGGGATGAGGGCTACACCTTC. The chain links TRBV28 to TRBJ1-2, with a possible D match to TRBD1 (6 bases). The CDR3 runs 13 residues. Per germline, CDR1 MDHEN and CDR2 SYDVKM. The V end was cut by 6 bases, the J end by 8 bases, with 16 bases between.